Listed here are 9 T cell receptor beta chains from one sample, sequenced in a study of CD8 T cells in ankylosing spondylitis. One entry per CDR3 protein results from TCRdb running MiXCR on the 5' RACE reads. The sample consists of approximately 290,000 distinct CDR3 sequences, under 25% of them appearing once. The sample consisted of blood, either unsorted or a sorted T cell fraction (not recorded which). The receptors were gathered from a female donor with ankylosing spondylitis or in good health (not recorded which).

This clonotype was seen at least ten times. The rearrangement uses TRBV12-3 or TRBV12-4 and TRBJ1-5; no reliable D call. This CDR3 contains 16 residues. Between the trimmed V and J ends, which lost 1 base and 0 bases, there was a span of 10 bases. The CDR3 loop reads CASSLGRPNSNQPQHF. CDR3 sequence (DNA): TGTGCCAGCAGTTTAGGCAGACCTAATAGCAATCAGCCCCAGCATTTT.

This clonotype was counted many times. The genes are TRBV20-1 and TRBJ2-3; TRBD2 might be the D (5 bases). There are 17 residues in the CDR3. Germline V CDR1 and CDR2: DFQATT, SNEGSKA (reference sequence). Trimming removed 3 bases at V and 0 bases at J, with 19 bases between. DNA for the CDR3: TGCAGTGCTAGGGCTAGCCCGTCCACCAGGAGCACAGATACGCAGTATTTT. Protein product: CSARASPSTRSTDTQYF.

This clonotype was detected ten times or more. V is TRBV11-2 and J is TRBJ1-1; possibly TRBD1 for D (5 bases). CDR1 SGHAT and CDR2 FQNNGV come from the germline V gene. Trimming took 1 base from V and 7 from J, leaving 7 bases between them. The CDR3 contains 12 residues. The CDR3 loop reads CASSLGGFEAFF. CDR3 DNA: TGTGCCAGCAGCTTAGGGGGCTTTGAAGCTTTCTTT.

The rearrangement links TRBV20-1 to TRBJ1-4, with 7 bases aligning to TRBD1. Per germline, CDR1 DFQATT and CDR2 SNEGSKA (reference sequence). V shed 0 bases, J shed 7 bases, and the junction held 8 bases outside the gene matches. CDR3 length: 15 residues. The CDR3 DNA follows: TGCAGTGCTAGAGATAGTAGGGGGCAGGGTGAAAAACTGTTTTTT. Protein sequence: CSARDSRGQGEKLFF.

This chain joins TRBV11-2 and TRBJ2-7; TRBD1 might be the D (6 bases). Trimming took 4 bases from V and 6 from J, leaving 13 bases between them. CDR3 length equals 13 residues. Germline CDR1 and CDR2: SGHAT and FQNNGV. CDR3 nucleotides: TGTGCCAGCAGCTCAACAGGGAAGGGCGAGCAGTACTTC. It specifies CASSSTGKGEQYF.

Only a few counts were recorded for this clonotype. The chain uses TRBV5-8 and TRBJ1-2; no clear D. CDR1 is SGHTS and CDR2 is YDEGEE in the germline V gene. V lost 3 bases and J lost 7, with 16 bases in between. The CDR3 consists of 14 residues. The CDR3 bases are TGTGCCAGCAGCTGGCGACCCGCCTTTAGTGGCTACACCTTC. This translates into CASSWRPAFSGYTF.

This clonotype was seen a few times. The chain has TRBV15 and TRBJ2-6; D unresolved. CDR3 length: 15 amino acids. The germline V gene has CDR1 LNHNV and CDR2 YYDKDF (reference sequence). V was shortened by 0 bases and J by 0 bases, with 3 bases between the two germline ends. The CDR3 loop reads CATSREISGANVLTF. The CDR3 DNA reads TGTGCCACCAGCAGAGAAATCTCTGGGGCCAACGTCCTGACTTTC.

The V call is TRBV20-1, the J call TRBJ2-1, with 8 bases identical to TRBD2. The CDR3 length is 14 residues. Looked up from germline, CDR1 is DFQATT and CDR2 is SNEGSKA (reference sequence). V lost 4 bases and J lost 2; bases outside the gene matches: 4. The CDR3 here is CSATGRGAYNEQFF. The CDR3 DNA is TGCAGTGCTACCGGGAGGGGGGCCTACAATGAGCAGTTCTTC.

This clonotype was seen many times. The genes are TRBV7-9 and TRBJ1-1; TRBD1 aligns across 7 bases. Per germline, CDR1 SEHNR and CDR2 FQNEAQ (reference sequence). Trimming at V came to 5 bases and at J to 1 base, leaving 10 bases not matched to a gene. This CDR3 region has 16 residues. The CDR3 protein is CASSHLGTAWNTEAFF. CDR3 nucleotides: TGTGCCAGCAGCCACCTAGGGACAGCGTGGAACACTGAAGCTTTCTTT. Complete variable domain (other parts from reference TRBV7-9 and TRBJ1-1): DTGVSQNPRHKITKRGQNVTFRCDPISEHNRLYWYRQTLGQGPEFLTYFQNEAQLEKSRLLSDRFSAERPKGSFSTLEIQRTEQGDSAMYLCASSHLGTAWNTEAFFGQGTRLTVV.